This T cell receptor beta chain was identified during a study of shared clonotypes between healthy human individuals. In the original processing: Filtering differed for immunoSEQ, which gave only junction sequences without quality scores. Produced via immunoSEQ multiplex PCR; TCRdb's table is partial and in-frame only. V, J and clone size reflect that table, while D and trimming were determined from the DNA. The table records roughly 450,000 clones, around 74% of them present only once. V dropped 3 bases and J dropped 4; count of bases not matched to a gene: 15. This CDR3 has 18 residues. The V gene's germline CDR1 is SGHRS and CDR2 YFSETQ.

J is TRBJ2-1 and V is TRBV5-1; 8 bases align to TRBD2. The clonotype comes from a woman between 35 and 50 years old in good health. Some clones in this sample may be carry-over from other donors' samples. Specimen: PBMCs. The CDR3, as DNA: TGCGCCAGCAGCTCCCAACCCCAGACTAGCGATAATTACAATGAGCAGTTCTTC. Protein product: CASSSQPQTSDNYNEQFF.